Listed here are 25 T cell receptor beta chains from one sample, sequenced in a study of T cells expressing NK-cell markers. TCRdb reworked the 5' RACE reads into one entry per CDR3 protein, no DNA. The listing contains 120,000 to 150,000 distinct CDR3 sequences. The sample taken for sequencing was blood T cells: a sorted CD56 or NKG2C T cell subset, CD4+ or CD8+ T cells, or bulk PBMC T cells (not recorded which). The receptors stem from a young man in good health.

CDR3 residues: CASSLVVGNAFF. V and J are TRBV5-6 and TRBJ1-1. The germline V gene encodes CDR1 SGHDT and CDR2 YYEEEE. The CDR3 length is 12 residues.

The V gene is TRBV5-4, the J gene TRBJ2-7; the TCRdb D gene call, TRBD2, has no DNA to confirm it. Germline CDR1 reads SGHNT; CDR2 reads YYREEE (reference sequence). The CDR3 contains 14 residues. The CDR3: CASSLALLVYEQYF.

The rearrangement links TRBV5-5 to TRBJ1-4; as DNA is missing, the TRBD1 call by TCRdb cannot be tested. The germline gives CDR1 SGHKS, CDR2 YYEKEE (reference sequence). This CDR3 region has 17 residues. CDR3: CASSLAGTGYYNEKLFF.

This sequence joins TRBV24-1 and TRBJ2-7; the D call from TCRdb, TRBD1, cannot be confirmed without DNA. The CDR3 totals 14 residues. Germline V gene data show CDR1 as KGHDR and CDR2 as SFDVKD. Here the CDR3 reads CATSDTGLSYEQYF.

The CDR3 sequence: CASSFPGQGENEQFF. The rearrangement uses TRBV13 and TRBJ2-1; TCRdb gives TRBD1 as the D gene, but with no DNA this cannot be confirmed. This CDR3 comprises 15 residues. Germline V gives CDR1 PRHDT, CDR2 FYEKMQ (reference sequence).

This chain connects TRBV30 to TRBJ2-5; no DNA is available, so the TRBD2 call from TCRdb remains unchecked. CDR3 length: 14 amino acids. CDR1 and CDR2 from the germline V gene are GTSNPN and SVGIG (reference sequence). CDR3 sequence reads: CAWSVGLEGETQYF. The variable domain in full, completed from reference TRBV30 and TRBJ2-5, reads SQTIHQWPATLVQPVGSPLSLECTVEGTSNPNLYWYRQAAGRGLQLLFYSVGIGQISSEVPQNLSASRPQDRQFILSSKKLLLSDSGFYLCAWSVGLEGETQYFGPGTRLLVL.

The genes are TRBV2 and TRBJ2-7; checking the TCRdb D call of TRBD1 is not possible without DNA. The length of the CDR3 is 15 residues. CDR1 is SNHLY and CDR2 is FYNNEI in the germline V gene. The CDR3 sequence: CASSEADRDAYEQYF.

The chain uses TRBV29-1 and TRBJ2-2; there is no DNA to check the TCRdb D call of TRBD2. Germline values: CDR1 SQVTM, CDR2 ANQGSEA. This CDR3 spans 15 amino acids. CDR3 sequence reads: CSVELAGVGTGELFF.

This CDR3 is CASSLAEVKPQETQYF. The chain employs TRBV7-8 and TRBJ2-5. Looked up from germline, CDR1 is SGHVS and CDR2 is FQNEAQ. The CDR3 covers 16 residues.

The chain carries TRBV15 and TRBJ2-1; the D call of TRBD1 rests on TCRdb alone, since no DNA is present to check it. Looked up from germline, CDR1 is LNHNV and CDR2 is YYDKDF (reference sequence). This CDR3 spans 13 amino acids. The CDR3 region is CATSNRVVVEQFF.

The gene calls are TRBV29-1 and TRBJ2-1; TCRdb lists TRBD1, though no DNA is available to test this call. The CDR3 sequence is 14 residues long. Germline assignment: CDR1 SQVTM and CDR2 ANQGSEA. CDR3 protein: CSVEDRGPYNEQFF.

This CDR3 is CASRGTGDTQYF. This rearrangement joins TRBV7-9 to TRBJ2-3; the TCRdb call, TRBD1, lacks DNA for checking. CDR1 is SEHNR, CDR2 FQNEAQ, per germline (reference sequence). This CDR3 comprises 12 residues. The full variable domain, rest sourced from reference TRBV7-9 and TRBJ2-3, is DTGVSQNPRHKITKRGQNVTFRCDPISEHNRLYWYRQTLGQGPEFLTYFQNEAQLEKSRLLSDRFSAERPKGSFSTLEIQRTEQGDSAMYLCASRGTGDTQYFGPGTRLTVL.

The genes are TRBV6-1 and TRBJ2-5; TCRdb gives TRBD1 as the D gene, but with no DNA this cannot be confirmed. Germline CDR1 is MNHNS and CDR2 is SASEGT. This CDR3 spans 14 amino acids. The CDR3 sequence is CASSRFGAPETQYF.

The chain has TRBV13 and TRBJ2-3; TCRdb gives TRBD1 as the D gene, but with no DNA this cannot be confirmed. The V gene's germline CDR1 is PRHDT and CDR2 FYEKMQ (reference sequence). This CDR3 is built from 15 residues. The CDR3 is CASSDPRDNTDTQYF.

The chain is built from TRBV7-3 and TRBJ2-7; TCRdb selects TRBD1, and the lack of DNA leaves this call unchecked. In germline, CDR1 is SGHTA, CDR2 FQGTGA. The CDR3 totals 15 residues. This CDR3 is CASSRTGAEAYEQYF.

The V and J genes are TRBV12-3 or TRBV12-4 and TRBJ2-1; TCRdb gives TRBD2 as the D gene, but with no DNA this cannot be confirmed. The CDR3 is 16 amino acids. CDR3 sequence reads: CASRLDTGSPYNEQFF.

V and J are TRBV7-2 and TRBJ2-5; TCRdb indicates TRBD1, and absent DNA this call remains unverified. CDR1 and CDR2 from the germline V gene are SGHTA and FQGNSA. The CDR3 runs 13 residues. The CDR3 loop is CASSAPPMETQYF.

The chain couples TRBV6-6 to TRBJ1-2. Germline values: CDR1 MNHNY, CDR2 SVGAGI (reference sequence). The CDR3 covers 11 residues. The CDR3 spells CASSYQQGYTF.

J is TRBJ2-2 and V is TRBV4-3; lacking DNA, the TRBD2 call made by TCRdb goes unchecked. This CDR3 has 13 amino acids. CDR1 LGHNA and CDR2 YSLEER come from the germline V gene. This CDR3 is CASSPRAAGELFF.

The V and J genes are TRBV5-1 and TRBJ2-1. Germline CDR1 SGHRS, CDR2 YFSETQ. This CDR3 contains 12 residues. CDR3 loop: CASSWATNEQFF.

CDR3 sequence: CAWTAYLTEGKDNEQFF. V is TRBV30 and J is TRBJ2-1; TCRdb names TRBD2, which stays unverified in the absence of DNA. The CDR3 totals 17 residues. Germline CDR1 GTSNPN, CDR2 SVGIG (reference sequence).

CDR3 amino acids: CASSVIPSGTWNNEQFF. The rearrangement joins TRBV27 to TRBJ2-1; TCRdb names TRBD2, which stays unverified in the absence of DNA. Germline assignment: CDR1 MNHEY and CDR2 SMNVEV (reference sequence). The CDR3 totals 17 residues.

This rearrangement joins TRBV7-9 to TRBJ1-4; without DNA, the TCRdb call of TRBD1 cannot be checked. Germline CDR1 reads SEHNR; CDR2 reads FQNEAQ (reference sequence). The CDR3 loop spans 16 amino acids. The CDR3: CASSLTGGAVDEKLFF. The full variable domain, with the rest looked up from reference TRBV7-9 and TRBJ1-4, is DTGVSQNPRHKITKRGQNVTFRCDPISEHNRLYWYRQTLGQGPEFLTYFQNEAQLEKSRLLSDRFSAERPKGSFSTLEIQRTEQGDSAMYLCASSLTGGAVDEKLFFGSGTQLSVL.

The chain couples TRBV20-1 to TRBJ2-3. CDR1 and CDR2 from the germline V gene are DFQATT and SNEGSKA (reference sequence). This CDR3 comprises 14 residues. The CDR3 region is CSGDWESSTDTQYF.

The V call is TRBV12-3 or TRBV12-4, the J call TRBJ2-1. This CDR3 has 14 amino acids. CDR3 sequence: CASSLRNRYNEQFF.